The source of this TCR beta chain is a study of blood T cells in healthy people across ages (dated by TCRdb to about 2015). With respect to the entire study: Template switching captured roughly one uniquely barcoded TCR beta cDNA molecule per two T cells in model experiments. Using deep sequencing normalized with unique cDNA molecular identifiers, the study measured how TCR beta repertoire diversity changes with age. The donors were divided into four age groups: young (average roughly 17 years), middle-aged (about 41), aged (around 59) and long-lived (82). Donors of different ages were randomly distributed across sequencing lanes to avoid experimental bias. Two additional independent replicas of 1 million unique cDNA reads from the same blood draw were analyzed for two donors (one aged 18 to 30 and one aged 80 or older). Overall study outcomes, separate from this receptor: The percentage of naive T cells measured by flow cytometry correlated strongly with observed TCR beta diversity. Bulk unsorted PBMC profiling prevented conclusive comparison of naive and antigen-experienced compartments. As age increased, observed TCR beta diversity per million T cells dropped in a roughly linear way, and a significant reduction was already evident by age 40. Because the CMV infection status of the donors was unknown, age-related changes in expanded clonotypes may potentially have been confounded. Total diversity estimates from one million sequenced T cells were considered lower bounds and underestimates. Compared with the aged group, the long-lived group had more naive CD4+ T cells, fewer expanded clones and increased TCR diversity, suggesting age selection.

Donors were under 40 systemically healthy Caucasian individuals from Russia aged roughly 6 to 90 years. Each donor gave around 9.9 milliliters of peripheral blood, collected into EDTA-treated Vacutainer tubes. Ficoll-Paque density-gradient centrifugation was used to isolate PBMCs, with at least 7 million obtained per sample. Total RNA, at least 5 micrograms per sample, was extracted from PBMCs with Trizol reagent. The percentages of naive CD45RAhigh/CD27high T cells were determined by flow cytometry on a PBMC aliquot from every donor. The CDR3 covers 17 residues, taking in both the cysteine and the phenylalanine. Only the CDR3 portion is preserved as DNA: 51 bases, with reading frame beginning at the first base. Relative to germline, V is missing 2 bases and J is missing 4 bases, with 12 bases of the junction outside any gene match. CDR1 SGHVS and CDR2 FQNEAQ were looked up in the germline V gene.

Points on this clonotype: Its antigen is not yet known. The record has no base qualities; no much larger clone is one base away.

The library was generated by 5' RACE. The listed sequencing device is Illumina HiSeq 2500. A second PCR of about 6 to 12 cycles was performed with a sample-barcoded 5' primer and a J-beta primer mix. Each TCR beta cDNA molecule received a unique molecular identifier from a template-switch 5' adaptor carrying 12 random nucleotides. Each sample yielded at least 2.5 million CDR3-containing paired-end reads. First-strand cDNA was synthesized from all RNA with the Mint cDNA synthesis kit, primed by a TRBC-specific oligonucleotide. All cDNA was treated with uracil-DNA glycosylase and then went through a first 18-cycle PCR with the universal primers M1SS and BC2_uni_R. The original pipeline was this. Normalization of each sample was performed by random selection of 1 million high-quality reads, each carrying a distinct molecular identifier. Reads with shared molecular identifiers were discarded instead of being binned into consensus sequences. CDR3 identification, clonotype clustering and error correction used MiTCR with a Q25 quality threshold and the strictest error-elimination algorithm. A nonparametric unseen species model with Euler transformation was used to estimate lower-bound total TCR beta diversity. TCRdb passed the public sequencing reads through fastp at Q25 and MiXCR, retaining productive beta sequences. Each entry is one CDR3 protein sequence, shown with its most common DNA and genes. Clone size and V and J calls follow TCRdb, not the original study. This sample comprises some 1.5 million distinct CDR3 sequences, roughly 28% of them detected only once. 7.7% of the sample rests with the top ten.

The V and J segments used are TRBV7-8 and TRBJ1-2; the central 8 bases match TRBD1. The specimen sequenced was blood. The sequence was obtained from a woman in her thirties in good health. The encoded CDR3 is CASSLTQQGVNPYGYTF. The nucleotide sequence reads as follows: TGTGCCAGCAGCTTAACCCAACAGGGGGTAAACCCCTATGGCTACACCTTC.